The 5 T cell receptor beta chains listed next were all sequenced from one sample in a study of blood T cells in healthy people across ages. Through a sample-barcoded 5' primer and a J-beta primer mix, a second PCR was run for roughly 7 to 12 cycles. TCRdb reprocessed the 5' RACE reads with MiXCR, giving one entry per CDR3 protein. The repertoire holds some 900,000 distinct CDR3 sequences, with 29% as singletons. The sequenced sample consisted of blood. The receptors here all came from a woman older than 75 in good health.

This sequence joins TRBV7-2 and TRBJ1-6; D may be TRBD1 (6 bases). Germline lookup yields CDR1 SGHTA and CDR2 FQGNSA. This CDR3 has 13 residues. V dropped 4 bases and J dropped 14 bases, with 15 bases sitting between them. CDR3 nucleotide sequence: TGTGCCAGCAGCTCGGGACATCCTGGGGCCCTCCACTTT. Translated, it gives CASSSGHPGALHF.

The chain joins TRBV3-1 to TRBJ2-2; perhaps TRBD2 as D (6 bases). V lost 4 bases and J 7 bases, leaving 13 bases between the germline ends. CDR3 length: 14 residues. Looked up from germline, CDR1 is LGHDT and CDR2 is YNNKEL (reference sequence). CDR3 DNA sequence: TGTGCCAGCAGCCGAGAAGGAGGGATCGGGGAGCTGTTTTTT. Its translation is CASSREGGIGELFF.

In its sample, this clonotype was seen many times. CDR3 region: CASSYRGQNPNYGYTF. The DNA of the CDR3 is TGTGCCAGCAGTTACCGGGGACAGAATCCTAACTATGGCTACACCTTC. J is TRBJ1-2 and V is TRBV6-6, with TRBD1 matching 7 bases. This CDR3 region has 16 residues. V lost 2 bases to trimming and J lost 0 bases; unmatched junction nucleotides: 6. Looked up from germline, CDR1 is MNHNY and CDR2 is SVGAGI (reference sequence).

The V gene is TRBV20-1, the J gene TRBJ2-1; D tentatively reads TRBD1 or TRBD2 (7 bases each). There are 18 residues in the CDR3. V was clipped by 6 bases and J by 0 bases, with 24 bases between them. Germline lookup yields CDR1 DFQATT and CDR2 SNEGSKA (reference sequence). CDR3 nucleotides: TGCAGTGCCCAGGGGGAGGGAGTGCTGGTCGGCTCCTACAATGAGCAGTTCTTC. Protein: CSAQGEGVLVGSYNEQFF.

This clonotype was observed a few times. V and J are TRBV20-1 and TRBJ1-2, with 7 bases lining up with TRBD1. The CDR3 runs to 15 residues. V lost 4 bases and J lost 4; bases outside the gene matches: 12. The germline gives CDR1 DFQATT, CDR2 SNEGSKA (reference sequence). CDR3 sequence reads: CSAKSTGEVGYGYTF. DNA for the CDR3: TGCAGTGCTAAATCTACAGGGGAAGTGGGCTATGGCTACACCTTC.